The rows below give T cell receptor beta chains drawn from one sample of a study of Graves' ophthalmopathy and Graves' hyperthyroidism. TCRdb processed the multiplex PCR reads anew with MiXCR; each CDR3 protein has one entry. This sample carries approximately 540,000 distinct CDR3 sequences, about two fifths of them seen once, and the ten largest clones take approximately 4.1%. The sequenced sample consisted of peripheral blood or thyroid tissue (not recorded which). The receptors shown here come from an adult man with Graves' hyperthyroidism. Each CDR3 is given with its conserved first and last residue. The D gene is left open where the match is weak. Expanded clones get a size class; other rows say once, few or many, or leave the size out.

J	D	V	size	DNA	CDR3
TRBJ2-5	NA	TRBV12-3/TRBV12-4	many	TGTGCCAGCAGTTTGATCCACAGCCAAGAGACCCAGTACTTC	CASSLIHSQETQYF
TRBJ1-5	NA	TRBV24-1	few	TGTGCCACCAGTGATGGGGACGGGAAAGAGAATCAGCCCCAGCATTTT	CATSDGDGKENQPQHF
TRBJ2-5	NA	TRBV20-1	NA	TGCAGTGCCTATGACAGCGACCAAGAGACCCAGTACTTC	CSAYDSDQETQYF
TRBJ2-2	NA	TRBV13	many	TGTGCCAGCAGCACGGTAGGCTACACCGGGGAGCTGTTTTTT	CASSTVGYTGELFF
TRBJ1-1	NA	TRBV5-4	NA	TGTGCCAGCAGCTCACCTCTCAGCAGGGCGGGCACTGAAGCTTTCTTT	CASSSPLSRAGTEAFF
TRBJ1-3	NA	TRBV5-1	many	TGCGCCAGCAGCTTACGCGGTGACAAGCGGGGAAACACCATATATTTT	CASSLRGDKRGNTIYF
TRBJ2-1	NA	TRBV2	NA	TGTGCCAGCAGGCCGGCAACTAGTAAAGGCAATGAGCAGTTCTTC	CASRPATSKGNEQFF
TRBJ2-2	TRBD1	TRBV7-9	NA	TGTGCCAGCAGCTTCGGACAGGGGAACGGGGAGCTGTTTTTT	CASSFGQGNGELFF
TRBJ1-5	TRBD1	TRBV6-5	few	TGTGCCAGCAGTTACTCTGGGACAGGTAGCAATCAGCCCCAGCATTTT	CASSYSGTGSNQPQHF
TRBJ1-1	TRBD1	TRBV19	many	TGTGCCAGCGTCAGGGGGTTAAACACTGAAGCTTTCTTT	CASVRGLNTEAFF
TRBJ2-5	TRBD1	TRBV6-5	once	TGTGCCAGCAGTTACTCGACAGCCGGGACAGGGTCAGAGACCCAGTACTTC	CASSYSTAGTGSETQYF
TRBJ2-7	NA	TRBV6-1	few	TGTGCCAGCAGTGAAGCGTTAAGGGGCCGCGGGTCCTACGAGCAGTACTTC	CASSEALRGRGSYEQYF
TRBJ1-1	NA	TRBV2	many	TGTGCCAGCAGACTCCCCCCGGCAGCACACATGAACACTGAAGCTTTCTTT	CASRLPPAAHMNTEAFF
TRBJ1-1	NA	TRBV5-1	many	TGCGCCAGCAGCTTGGTAAACAGGAATGAAGCTTTCTTT	CASSLVNRNEAFF
TRBJ1-5	TRBD1	TRBV12-3/TRBV12-4	many	TGTGCCAGCAGTGCCGGGACAGACTATGATCAGCCCCAGCATTTT	CASSAGTDYDQPQHF
TRBJ1-1	NA	TRBV20-1	NA	TGCAGTGCCATAACAGTGAACACTGAAGCTTTCTTT	CSAITVNTEAFF
TRBJ2-7	TRBD2	TRBV7-2	few	TGTGCCAGCAGCCTCGGACATGGGGTGCGGGGGGACGAGCAGTACTTC	CASSLGHGVRGDEQYF
TRBJ1-5	NA	TRBV12-3/TRBV12-4	NA	TGTGCCAGCAGCTACACAGATAACCCCAATCAGCCCCAGCATTTT	CASSYTDNPNQPQHF
TRBJ1-2	TRBD1	TRBV29-1	NA	TGCAGCGATCGGACAGGGGGTAACTATGGCTACACCTTC	CSDRTGGNYGYTF
TRBJ2-2	TRBD2	TRBV9	NA	TGTGCCAGCTCACAAACTAGCGCGAGCACCGGGGAGCTGTTTTTT	CASSQTSASTGELFF
TRBJ1-1	NA	TRBV10-3	many	TGTGCCATCAGGGCGGACACTGAAGCTTTCTTT	CAIRADTEAFF
TRBJ2-7	TRBD1	TRBV5-6	once	TGTGCCAGCTCACCACCCGGGACAGTCTACGAGCAGTACTTC	CASSPPGTVYEQYF
TRBJ1-4	NA	TRBV29-1	many	TGCAGCGGGAGGGCAGGGGCCAGTAATGAAAAACTGTTTTTT	CSGRAGASNEKLFF
TRBJ1-5	TRBD1	TRBV7-2	few	TGTGCCAGCATCACACCCTCATACAGGGGGATAGGCAATCAGCCCCAGCATTTT	CASITPSYRGIGNQPQHF
TRBJ1-1	NA	TRBV7-8	NA	TGTGCCAGCAGCTTAGCCCCGGGATTCACTGAAGCTTTCTTT	CASSLAPGFTEAFF
TRBJ1-3	NA	TRBV15	many	TGTGCCACCAGCAGAGCTACTAAGACGAGTGGAAACACCATATATTTT	CATSRATKTSGNTIYF
TRBJ1-1	NA	TRBV15	NA	TGTGCCACCAGCAGAGGGGCAGGGGACGACACTGAAGCTTTCTTT	CATSRGAGDDTEAFF
TRBJ2-2	TRBD1	TRBV24-1	NA	TGTGCCACCAAAGAACGGACAGGGGCCGGGGAGCTGTTTTTT	CATKERTGAGELFF
TRBJ2-6	NA	TRBV10-3	NA	TGTGCCATCAGTGAAAGGCAGGAGGAGGCTGGGGCCAACGTCCTGACTTTC	CAISERQEEAGANVLTF
TRBJ2-5	TRBD2	TRBV20-1	many	TGCAGTGCTACCGATGTTCTACGGACTAGCGGGAAGGAGACCCAGTACTTC	CSATDVLRTSGKETQYF
TRBJ2-7	TRBD1	TRBV29-1	many	TGCAGCGTTTCAACCTCCTGGGGACAGCCGGACTACGAGCAGTACTTC	CSVSTSWGQPDYEQYF
TRBJ2-3	NA	TRBV2	many	TGTGCCAGCAGCGGCGGCACAGATACGCAGTATTTT	CASSGGTDTQYF
TRBJ1-4	NA	TRBV6-5	many	TGTGCCAGCAGTTCACAAACGGATGAAAAACTGTTTTTT	CASSSQTDEKLFF
TRBJ2-7	NA	TRBV9	NA	TGTGCCAGCAGCTTTGGACAGTCCCACGAGCAGTACTTC	CASSFGQSHEQYF
TRBJ1-4	NA	TRBV7-9	many	TGTGCCAGCAGCTTATTCGCCTTAACAACTAATGAAAAACTGTTTTTT	CASSLFALTTNEKLFF
TRBJ1-1	TRBD1	TRBV7-2	NA	TGTGCCAGCAGCTTAGCGCGGAGGGGGCGCTTTACTGAAGCTTTCTTT	CASSLARRGRFTEAFF
TRBJ1-1	TRBD1	TRBV2	many	TGTGCCAGCAGGGGGAACAGGGGGCTCAGTGAAGCTTTCTTT	CASRGNRGLSEAFF
TRBJ2-2	TRBD2	TRBV19	NA	TGTGCCAGTAGAAGGGGACTAGCGGGAGTTAGCGGGGAGCTGTTTTTT	CASRRGLAGVSGELFF
TRBJ1-2	NA	TRBV7-2	NA	TGTGCCAGCAGCTTAGGACCCAGGGAAAAAGGCTACACCTTC	CASSLGPREKGYTF
TRBJ2-3	TRBD2	TRBV29-1	many	TGCAGCGTTGAGGCGGGAGGTTCAGATACGCAGTATTTT	CSVEAGGSDTQYF
TRBJ1-4	NA	TRBV2	NA	TGTGCCAGCAGTGAAGGTCTAACTAATGAAAAACTGTTTTTT	CASSEGLTNEKLFF
TRBJ2-2	TRBD1	TRBV7-6	many	TGTGCCAGCAGCGCGTGGACAGGGGATCTAACCGGGGAGCTGTTTTTT	CASSAWTGDLTGELFF
TRBJ2-7	TRBD1	TRBV10-2	NA	TGCGCCAGCAGAATTGACAGGGCAGGCGAGCAGTACTTC	CASRIDRAGEQYF
TRBJ2-7	TRBD1	TRBV4-1	few	TGCGCCAGCAGCTACCAGGGGGCTCCTTACGAGCAGTACTTC	CASSYQGAPYEQYF
TRBJ2-7	NA	TRBV16	NA	TGTGCCAGCAGCCCTCATTTAGCCCCTCTCTCCTACGAGCAGTACTTC	CASSPHLAPLSYEQYF
TRBJ1-2	NA	TRBV5-1	many	TGCGCCAGCAGCTTGGAGTCAGGTAGCAACTATGGCTACACCTTC	CASSLESGSNYGYTF
TRBJ2-5	NA	TRBV9	NA	TGTGCCAGCAGCGTAGCCCTGAAAGAGACCCAGTACTTC	CASSVALKETQYF
TRBJ1-2	NA	TRBV5-8	few	TGTGCCAGCAGCTTGGTCTCGGTCGGCTATGGCTACACCTTC	CASSLVSVGYGYTF